The present T cell receptor (beta chain) was sequenced within a study of cytotoxic CD8 clonotypes in ibrutinib-treated CLL. Findings and caveats of the study: Clonality climbed at ibrutinib response, then dropped toward baseline at progression.

This table comes from immunoSEQ multiplex PCR, and its TCRdb copy is limited to in-frame clones, with some not included. This sample has approximately 300,000 clones, with roughly 79% found just once. Trimming took 3 bases from V and 4 from J, leaving 7 bases between them. Germline CDR1 is SGDLS and CDR2 is YYNGEE. The CDR3 consists of 12 residues. This clone was observed a few times. Its specificity is not known. The sequencing here drew on PBMCs, taken before ibrutinib treatment. The source is a human donor with chronic lymphocytic leukemia. The rearrangement links TRBV9 to TRBJ1-2; no reliable D call. As DNA, the CDR3 is TGTGCCAGCAGCGCACTCACCTATGGCTACACCTTC. Its protein product is CASSALTYGYTF.